The 6 T cell receptor beta chains reported below all come from one sample, sequenced in a study of blood T cells in healthy people across ages. A second about 7 to 12 cycle PCR used barcoded and J-beta primers. TCRdb called the 5' RACE reads again in MiXCR, with one record for every CDR3 protein. The sample holds around 1.5 million distinct CDR3 sequences, around 55% seen once. Sequencing was performed on blood. These receptors originate from a man aged 18 to 29 in good health.

V usage is TRBV4-2 and J usage is TRBJ2-7; 13 bases match TRBD2. TRBJ2-5 explains the end of the DNA better; the J call may be wrong. The CDR3 consists of 18 residues. The germline V gene has CDR1 LGHNA and CDR2 YNFKEQ. The CDR3 reads CASSSPGTSGDWQETQYF. The CDR3 DNA reads TGTGCCAGCAGCTCACCTGGGACTAGCGGGGACTGGCAAGAGACCCAGTACTTC.

The chain couples TRBV24-1 to TRBJ2-5, with no clear D. The CDR3 runs to 17 residues. V dropped 4 bases and J dropped 5 bases, with 22 bases sitting between them. Germline CDR1 reads KGHDR; CDR2 reads SFDVKD. CDR3 loop: CATSDPANYERLETQYF. CDR3 in DNA: TGTGCCACCAGTGACCCGGCGAATTACGAGAGATTGGAGACCCAGTACTTC.

This chain joins TRBV27 and TRBJ2-5; the D gene is possibly TRBD1 (7 bases). The V and J ends lost 3 bases and 4 bases respectively, with 18 bases between them. CDR1 is MNHEY and CDR2 is SMNVEV in the germline V gene (reference sequence). This CDR3 has 16 residues. The CDR3 sequence: CASSLYPGQGGETQYF. Written as DNA, the CDR3 is TGTGCCAGCAGTTTGTATCCGGGGCAGGGGGGAGAGACCCAGTACTTC.

V gene TRBV9 combines with J gene TRBJ2-3, with D perhaps being TRBD1 or TRBD2 (6 bases each). V lost 2 bases to trimming and J lost 0 bases, with 13 bases between them. The CDR3 length is 16 residues. Germline CDR1 SGDLS, CDR2 YYNGEE. The CDR3 DNA follows: TGTGCCAGCAGCGTTTCGGGGGCCAGAAGCACAGATACGCAGTATTTT. Translating it yields CASSVSGARSTDTQYF.

The chain couples TRBV27 to TRBJ2-7; D call uncertain. CDR1 and CDR2 (germline): MNHEY, SMNVEV (reference sequence). The CDR3 loop spans 15 amino acids. Trimming stripped 7 bases from V and 7 bases from J, with 23 bases between. The CDR3 DNA sequence: TGTGCCAGCACCCCCTGGGCGGATCTGAAACGAGAGCAGTACTTC. Translation: CASTPWADLKREQYF.

The rearrangement links TRBV7-6 to TRBJ1-6, with unresolved D. Trimming stripped 0 bases from V and 6 bases from J, with 6 bases between. CDR3 length equals 14 residues. Germline-derived CDR1 and CDR2 are SGHVS and FNYEAQ. In nucleotides, the CDR3 is TGTGCCAGCAGCTTAGCGGACTTTAATTCACCCCTCCACTTT. Protein sequence: CASSLADFNSPLHF.